The rows below give T cell receptor beta chains drawn from one sample of a study of OX40 agonist ivuxolimab in advanced cancers. Libraries were prepared by immunoSEQ multiplex PCR; TCRdb keeps only in-frame clonotypes and omits some of them. The sample includes 95,000 to 150,000 clones, around 92% of them seen just once. This specimen consisted of CD4+ or CD8+ T cells sorted from blood, obtained in a trial of the OX40 agonist ivuxolimab. The receptors here all came from an adult with an advanced solid tumor such as melanoma, head and neck, liver or kidney cancer. Each CDR3 is given with its conserved first and last residue. Fields, in order: V gene, clone size, J gene, D gene, CDR3 protein, CDR3 DNA. D genes are given only for firm matches. The size entry is marked missing in some rows and otherwise reads once, few, many or a size class.

V gene: TRBV28; clone size: .; J gene: TRBJ1-3; D gene: .; CDR3 protein: CASEGGGTGNTIYF; CDR3 DNA: TGTGCCAGCGAGGGGGGGGGAACTGGAAACACCATATATTTT
V gene: TRBV21-1; clone size: once; J gene: TRBJ2-1; D gene: .; CDR3 protein: CASSKRRTSGYNEQFF; CDR3 DNA: TGTGCCAGCAGCAAAAGGCGTACTAGCGGATACAATGAGCAGTTCTTC
V gene: TRBV28; clone size: .; J gene: TRBJ1-2; D gene: TRBD1; CDR3 protein: CASTDRAGGYTF; CDR3 DNA: TGTGCCAGCACGGACAGGGCAGGGGGCTACACCTTC
V gene: TRBV29-1; clone size: .; J gene: TRBJ2-5; D gene: .; CDR3 protein: CSVQGGETQYF; CDR3 DNA: TGCAGCGTCCAAGGGGGAGAGACCCAGTACTTC
V gene: TRBV9; clone size: .; J gene: TRBJ2-1; D gene: TRBD2; CDR3 protein: CASSSEASGGPNEQFF; CDR3 DNA: TGTGCCAGCAGCTCCGAGGCTTCGGGAGGGCCCAATGAGCAGTTCTTC
V gene: TRBV7-9; clone size: once; J gene: TRBJ1-4; D gene: TRBD1; CDR3 protein: CASSLSGTGYEKLFF; CDR3 DNA: TGTGCCAGCAGCTTATCCGGGACAGGCTATGAAAAACTGTTTTTT
V gene: TRBV5-1; clone size: .; J gene: TRBJ2-7; D gene: .; CDR3 protein: CASSLGGVGIWDEQYF; CDR3 DNA: TGCGCCAGCAGCTTGGGTGGTGTAGGGATTTGGGACGAGCAGTACTTC
V gene: TRBV18; clone size: .; J gene: TRBJ1-1; D gene: .; CDR3 protein: CASSERTLGDTEAFF; CDR3 DNA: TGTGCCAGCTCAGAAAGGACACTGGGGGACACTGAAGCTTTCTTT
V gene: TRBV7-9; clone size: .; J gene: TRBJ2-7; D gene: .; CDR3 protein: CASSWDTYEQYF; CDR3 DNA: TGTGCCAGCAGCTGGGACACCTACGAGCAGTACTTC
V gene: TRBV29-1; clone size: .; J gene: TRBJ2-7; D gene: TRBD1; CDR3 protein: CSVEGQGGF; CDR3 DNA: TGCAGCGTGGAGGGACAGGGAGGCTTC
V gene: TRBV28; clone size: .; J gene: TRBJ1-4; D gene: .; CDR3 protein: CASIEPTNEKLFF; CDR3 DNA: TGTGCCAGCATTGAGCCAACTAATGAAAAACTGTTTTTT
V gene: TRBV7-3; clone size: .; J gene: TRBJ1-1; D gene: .; CDR3 protein: CASSLRGPLATEAFF; CDR3 DNA: TGTGCCAGCAGCTTACGAGGGCCCCTAGCCACTGAAGCTTTCTTT
V gene: TRBV10-3; clone size: .; J gene: TRBJ1-5; D gene: .; CDR3 protein: CAISAAGGDQPQHF; CDR3 DNA: TGTGCCATCAGTGCAGCGGGGGGGGATCAGCCCCAGCATTTT
V gene: TRBV7-9; clone size: .; J gene: TRBJ2-7; D gene: TRBD1; CDR3 protein: CASSVDRGTYEQYF; CDR3 DNA: TGTGCCAGCAGCGTGGACAGGGGTACCTACGAGCAGTACTTC
V gene: TRBV2; clone size: .; J gene: TRBJ2-7; D gene: .; CDR3 protein: CAGERERFSYEQYF; CDR3 DNA: TGTGCCGGAGAAAGGGAGCGGTTCTCCTACGAGCAGTACTTC
V gene: TRBV28; clone size: .; J gene: TRBJ1-2; D gene: TRBD1; CDR3 protein: CASSLSQGAKRYGYTF; CDR3 DNA: TGTGCCAGCAGTTTATCCCAGGGGGCTAAACGGTATGGCTACACCTTC
V gene: TRBV7-3; clone size: .; J gene: TRBJ2-1; D gene: TRBD2; CDR3 protein: CASSLMGGLAVYNEQFF; CDR3 DNA: TGTGCCAGCAGCTTAATGGGGGGACTAGCGGTGTACAATGAGCAGTTCTTC
V gene: TRBV19; clone size: few; J gene: TRBJ1-5; D gene: .; CDR3 protein: CASSADSYQPQHF; CDR3 DNA: TGTGCCAGTAGTGCTGACTCTTATCAGCCCCAGCATTTT
V gene: TRBV5-1; clone size: .; J gene: TRBJ2-7; D gene: .; CDR3 protein: CASSLAASVSYEQYF; CDR3 DNA: TGCGCCAGCAGCTTGGCGGCTAGCGTCAGCTACGAGCAGTACTTC
V gene: TRBV4-2; clone size: .; J gene: TRBJ2-1; D gene: TRBD2; CDR3 protein: CASSQDPLAGRGEQFF; CDR3 DNA: TGTGCCAGCAGCCAAGATCCACTAGCGGGACGAGGTGAGCAGTTCTTC
V gene: TRBV30; clone size: .; J gene: TRBJ2-7; D gene: TRBD1; CDR3 protein: CAWTLRTGAPYEQYF; CDR3 DNA: TGTGCCTGGACCCTACGGACAGGGGCTCCCTACGAGCAGTACTTC
V gene: TRBV2; clone size: .; J gene: TRBJ2-2; D gene: .; CDR3 protein: CASRVARELFF; CDR3 DNA: TGTGCCAGCAGGGTAGCCCGGGAGCTGTTTTTT
V gene: TRBV5-1; clone size: .; J gene: TRBJ2-3; D gene: .; CDR3 protein: CASSLVTGRADTQYF; CDR3 DNA: TGCGCCAGCAGCTTGGTAACAGGGAGGGCAGATACGCAGTATTTT
V gene: TRBV27; clone size: .; J gene: TRBJ1-6; D gene: .; CDR3 protein: CASSLFNSPLHF; CDR3 DNA: TGTGCCAGCAGTTTATTTAATTCACCCCTCCACTTT
V gene: TRBV27; clone size: .; J gene: TRBJ2-7; D gene: .; CDR3 protein: CASSLESWGYEQYF; CDR3 DNA: TGTGCCAGCAGTTTAGAGAGCTGGGGCTACGAGCAGTACTTC
V gene: TRBV6-5; clone size: .; J gene: TRBJ2-7; D gene: .; CDR3 protein: CASSLNSYEQYF; CDR3 DNA: TGTGCCAGCAGTTTGAACTCCTACGAGCAGTACTTC
V gene: TRBV5-4; clone size: .; J gene: TRBJ1-1; D gene: TRBD1; CDR3 protein: CASSFGQGAPPNTEAFF; CDR3 DNA: TGTGCCAGCAGCTTTGGGCAGGGGGCACCCCCGAACACTGAAGCTTTCTTT
V gene: TRBV29-1; clone size: .; J gene: TRBJ1-1; D gene: .; CDR3 protein: CSAEGVRGADTEAFF; CDR3 DNA: TGCAGCGCCGAAGGGGTGAGGGGGGCAGACACTGAAGCTTTCTTT
V gene: TRBV4-2; clone size: .; J gene: TRBJ2-5; D gene: .; CDR3 protein: CASRQISEGETQYF; CDR3 DNA: TGTGCCAGCAGGCAAATATCGGAGGGGGAGACCCAGTACTTC
V gene: TRBV5-6; clone size: .; J gene: TRBJ2-1; D gene: .; CDR3 protein: CAMGRRLTMNEQFF; CDR3 DNA: TGTGCCATGGGCCGGAGACTAACAATGAATGAGCAGTTCTTC
V gene: TRBV12-5; clone size: .; J gene: TRBJ1-4; D gene: .; CDR3 protein: CASGLGTGANEKLFF; CDR3 DNA: TGTGCTAGTGGTTTGGGGACGGGGGCGAATGAAAAACTGTTTTTT